The clone carrying this T cell receptor beta chain was seen a handful of times. Between the trimmed V and J ends, which lost 1 base and 0 bases, there was a span of 10 bases. This CDR3 is 16 amino acids long. Germline CDR1 SGHTA, CDR2 FQGNSA. The authors ran a second PCR of roughly 6 to 12 cycles using a sample-barcoded 5' primer and a J-beta primer mix. MiXCR, applied by TCRdb to the 5' RACE reads, yields one record per CDR3 protein. The sample gives 1.8 million or so distinct CDR3 sequences, more than 35% of which show up once; roughly 23% is in the top ten. These data originate in a study of blood T cells in healthy people across ages.

The chain carries TRBV7-2 and TRBJ1-5; D is possibly TRBD1 (5 bases). Sample: blood. This clonotype originated in a human donor in good health. This CDR3 is CASSLVWGNSNQPQHF. The DNA for the CDR3 is TGTGCCAGCAGCTTAGTTTGGGGGAATAGCAATCAGCCCCAGCATTTT.